The rows below give T cell receptor beta chains drawn from one sample of a study of cytomegalovirus exposure and HLA in healthy donors. Using immunoSEQ multiplex PCR, the repertoire was profiled, and TCRdb retains in-frame clones only, with some absent. The sample lists 150,000 to 200,000 clones, roughly 77% occurring once. Input material: PBMCs. Receptors originate from a woman between 40 and 50 years old in good health and CMV-seropositive. CDR3s leave out the opening cysteine and the closing phenylalanine or tryptophan. The size entry is marked missing in some rows and otherwise reads once, few, many or a size class.

v_gene	abundance	j_gene	CDR3aa
TRBV28	-	TRBJ1-2	ASSPPQTGAYGYT
TRBV7-3	-	TRBJ2-5	ASSISGSGGETQY
TRBV28	-	TRBJ1-3	ASTRTRRGSGNTIY
TRBV15	-	TRBJ2-6	ATSTQLGGKGPSGANVLT
TRBV7-3	-	TRBJ1-3	ASSQGASSGNTIY
TRBV2	once	TRBJ1-4	ASREQGTVNEKLF
TRBV30	few	TRBJ1-5	AWSLGTDTQPQH
TRBV6-1	-	TRBJ1-4	ASSDPGQRGITNEKLF
TRBV9	once	TRBJ2-5	ASSVEGPPN
TRBV6-5	-	TRBJ2-4	ASKPDRGPNIQY
TRBV10-1	few	TRBJ1-1	ASRADRGTGEAF
TRBV9	-	TRBJ1-3	ASSVGQTSGNTIY
TRBV5-1	-	TRBJ2-3	ASSLDRVASGSADTQY
TRBV20-1	-	TRBJ2-1	SARSNHYEF
TRBV9	once	TRBJ2-1	ASSVAQGSYNEQF
TRBV30	few	TRBJ1-5	AWSQPGGWSNQPQH
TRBV28	once	TRBJ1-1	ASSPEGLQAF
TRBV29-1	-	TRBJ2-2	SVEGQNTGELF
TRBV7-2	-	TRBJ1-5	ASSLYGPGQASNQPQH
TRBV6-6	-	TRBJ1-6	ASQARQGASPLH
TRBV4-1	few	TRBJ2-1	ASSQEARSSYNEQF
TRBV6-6	few	TRBJ2-7	ASSYSGQVFWQY
TRBV28	-	TRBJ2-7	ASSFQGGSYEQY
TRBV27	-	TRBJ1-1	ASRFLRGADLAVEAF
TRBV30	-	TRBJ2-7	AWKLAGSSYEQY
TRBV18	-	TRBJ1-1	ASSEGQGWTEAF
TRBV15	-	TRBJ2-1	ATSRDNSYNEQF
TRBV28	few	TRBJ2-5	ASSLRTGGVETQY
TRBV18	once	TRBJ1-5	ASSPYRGQPQH
TRBV6-1	-	TRBJ2-3	ASILASTDTQY
TRBV5-1	-	-	ASSPSPTGMERGEQY
TRBV7-9	-	TRBJ2-3	ASSLWESGTDTQY
TRBV28	-	TRBJ1-4	ASSTRGRTNEKLF
TRBV29-1	-	-	SVSGNRREGLFEQY
TRBV30	-	TRBJ2-7	AWELGHPGEQY
TRBV6-6	-	TRBJ2-1	ASSDPGQGEDEQF
TRBV4-2	few	TRBJ2-5	ASSQASRADQGGTQY
TRBV9	-	TRBJ2-7	ASSPASSGGYREQY
TRBV20-1	-	TRBJ2-1	SAVAVDEQF
TRBV18	-	TRBJ2-1	ASSDPPDSSYNEQF
TRBV1	-	TRBJ1-2	TSSLWTVAYGYT
TRBV5-4	few	TRBJ2-5	ASSLFPSGSSETQY
TRBV2	few	TRBJ1-6	ASEEPSSYNSPLH
TRBV28	-	TRBJ1-5	ASSFRGLSNQPQH
TRBV30	few	TRBJ1-4	AWRLLGEGDEKLF
TRBV5-4	-	TRBJ1-2	ASSLEAWGYT
TRBV6-5	-	TRBJ2-2	ASSYEGSAGELF
TRBV7-8	few	TRBJ2-5	ASIDRGQFQETQY
TRBV19	-	TRBJ1-5	ASSPPTPFSGYQPQH
TRBV11-2	-	TRBJ2-3	ASSLIASGSAPSSQY
TRBV19	-	TRBJ2-6	ASRNFRANVLT
TRBV6-1	few	TRBJ1-5	ASSETGSYQPQH
TRBV10-1	-	TRBJ2-7	ASSESCLESPSYEQY